This record covers a single T cell receptor beta chain. Its target is unknown. Terminally differentiated effector memory CD45RA+ cells were excluded from the naive CD8 cells, which were CD45RO-negative and positively selected for CCR7. Method: immunoSEQ multiplex PCR; TCRdb's copy keeps in-frame clones and lacks some. The sample lists about 2.2 million clones; approximately 94% were seen once. The data originate from a study of shared clonotypes between healthy human individuals. At the level of the study: Those who served as donors were a couple of women and three men between the ages of 18 and 49. Study-wide results and caveats: Four donors had 4% to 5% of their naive CD4 clonotypes in common.

This receptor was identified in a man aged 18 to 29 in good health. Some clones in this sample may be carry-over from other donors' samples. The sequenced material came from naive CD8+ T cells from PBMCs.

CDR3 sequence: CASSLGREGYNEQFF. The CDR3 DNA reads as TGTGCCAGCAGTTTAGGGCGGGAGGGTTACAATGAGCAGTTCTTC. V gene TRBV28 combines with J gene TRBJ2-1; 9 bases are shared with TRBD2. V gave up 2 bases and J gave up 4 bases; unmatched junction bases: 3. The germline V gene has CDR1 MDHEN and CDR2 SYDVKM. This CDR3 comprises 15 residues.